Listed below are T cell receptor beta chains from one sample, sequenced in a study of CXCR3-negative and CXCR3-positive naive CD8 T cells. TCRdb reanalyzed the 5' RACE reads, giving one entry per CDR3 protein sequence and no DNA. The sample holds tens of thousands of distinct CDR3 sequences. Material for sequencing was naive CXCR3+ CD8+ T cells from blood. The source is a human donor in good health. Some clones in this sample may be carry-over from other donors' samples. The CDR3 runs from the conserved cysteine through the conserved F or W.

j_call v_call cdr3_aa
TRBJ2-1 TRBV15 CATYHGTTSYNEQFF
TRBJ2-1 TRBV10-3 CAISESNGRDEQFF
TRBJ2-1 TRBV11-2 CASSFGLAGTNEQFF
TRBJ2-3 TRBV11-2 CASSVRPDTQYF
TRBJ2-3 TRBV6-5 CASSYAPGTGYTDTQYF
TRBJ2-1 TRBV5-1 CASSPRTSGGSYNEQFF
TRBJ2-1 TRBV27 CATSAAGGYNEQFF
TRBJ1-5 TRBV3-1 CASSQGGTGGYQPQHF
TRBJ1-1 TRBV4-1 CASSHQEPGPRDPEAFF
TRBJ2-2 TRBV27 CATSREAGELFF
TRBJ2-3 TRBV6-6 CASSRTFAGVTTDTQYF
TRBJ2-7 TRBV10-2 CASSESGVSYEQYF
TRBJ2-3 TRBV15 CATSRDQANRVDTDTQYF
TRBJ1-1 TRBV19 CASSIERNTEAFF
TRBJ1-1 TRBV5-1 CASSPGPNTEAFF
TRBJ1-1 TRBV27 CASSLNRLTEAFF
TRBJ2-1 TRBV3-1 CASSQDEIEQFF
TRBJ2-1 TRBV15 CATSGWSYNEQFF
TRBJ2-5 TRBV2 CASSGPPGQGGEETQYF
TRBJ2-7 TRBV14 CASSRWGATYEQYF
TRBJ2-7 TRBV29-1 CSTSGSGKLSYEQYF
TRBJ2-2 TRBV5-1 CASSLAGELFF
TRBJ2-2 TRBV28 CASSFSNWNTGELFF
TRBJ2-2 TRBV29-1 CSVEDNLTGELFF
TRBJ2-1 TRBV4-1 CASSQWTSGGSYNEQFF
TRBJ2-1 TRBV7-9 CASSLLEGNEQFF
TRBJ2-7 TRBV27 CASSLPGLNEQYF
TRBJ2-1 TRBV20-1 CSATRGFWVYEQFF
TRBJ2-1 TRBV19 CASQSGLAGGWDYNEQFF
TRBJ2-7 TRBV18 CASSPRGLYEQYF
TRBJ1-3 TRBV12-3/TRBV12-4 CASTLGAGNTIYF
TRBJ2-5 TRBV18 CASSPDNRPRQETQYF
TRBJ1-2 TRBV7-9 CASSSEDSYGYTF
TRBJ1-5 TRBV20-1 CSARGPTGRNQPQHF
TRBJ2-1 TRBV10-3 CAISDREGNEQFF
TRBJ2-1 TRBV7-6 CASSAWTGYNEQFF
TRBJ2-7 TRBV20-1 CSARDLVAGGYEQYF
TRBJ2-2 TRBV28 CASSFPLAGVGGGELFF
TRBJ2-1 TRBV29-1 CSATSGLGNEQFF
TRBJ1-5 TRBV6-1 CASTILHGDNQPQHF
TRBJ2-1 TRBV12-3/TRBV12-4 CASSLAPAGPYNEQFF
TRBJ2-5 TRBV7-9 CASSGGTSGETQYF
TRBJ1-2 TRBV6-5 CASSYNPDNYGYTF
TRBJ2-7 TRBV4-1 CASSVTGRGGEQYF
TRBJ2-3 TRBV2 CASTRRLSTDTQYF
TRBJ2-3 TRBV29-1 CSAITGTSGEPDTQYF
TRBJ2-1 TRBV20-1 CSARDSLAAYNEQFF
TRBJ2-7 TRBV29-1 CSVEQDTYEQYF
TRBJ2-1 TRBV28 CASSERLSGWYNEQVF
TRBJ2-2 TRBV19 CASTPANTGELFF
TRBJ2-2 TRBV29-1 CSVETGGGTGELFF
TRBJ2-3 TRBV29-1 CSDEEASGGATQYF
TRBJ2-3 TRBV20-1 CSASGEGGDLPLEDTQYF